This T cell receptor (beta chain) was profiled in a study of blood T cells in healthy people across ages. General study findings and limits: As age increased, TCR beta diversity per million T cells fell in a roughly linear fashion. Unsorted PBMCs blocked a conclusive comparison of naive and antigen-experienced cells. Greater diversity and more naive CD4+ cells were seen in long-lived donors than in aged donors.

The CDR3 runs 14 residues. Per germline, CDR1 DFQATT and CDR2 SNEGSKA (reference sequence). Trimming took 2 bases from V and 6 from J, leaving 14 bases between them. PBMCs numbering at least 7 million were isolated per sample. This clonotype has more than one count but fewer than ten. The antigen remains undetermined. It was with a sample-barcoded 5' primer and a J-beta primer mix that a second PCR of roughly 7 to 12 cycles was run. One entry per CDR3 protein, called by TCRdb with MiXCR from the 5' RACE reads. The sample holds approximately 1.5 million distinct CDR3 sequences; around 36% are singletons and the top ten take approximately 11%.

The sequencing input was blood. The receptor comes from a woman aged 25 to 39 in good health. The rearrangement uses TRBV20-1 and TRBJ2-1, with a weak D call TRBD1 (6 bases). This CDR3 is CSARWQGSSNEQFF. CDR3 bases: TGCAGTGCTAGATGGCAGGGGTCTAGCAATGAGCAGTTCTTC.